This T cell receptor beta chain was captured in a study of blood T cell repertoires in COVID-19. The participants were between roughly 18 and 89 years old and came from 20 to 30 US areas. Donors were grouped by their self-reported clinical history. Cohort 3 donors were reported recovered after two negative PCRs, clearance, or symptom resolution. Original handling: Reference gene primer amplification gave nucleated cell count estimates. Profiled with immunoSEQ multiplex PCR; TCRdb holds only in-frame clones, not every one. For V, J and clone size, that table is used; D and trimming come from the DNA. The data hold 150,000 to 250,000 clones, with 80% to 85% observed a single time. This CDR3 region has 13 residues. Germline CDR1 ENHRY, CDR2 SYGVKD. The ends were cut back, 10 bases at V and 1 base at J, with 13 bases in the middle. This clone has just one count.

The sequencing sample was made of PBMCs or T cells enriched from blood (not recorded which). This chain joins TRBV10-3 and TRBJ1-1; no clear D. The sequence came from a man aged 40-49 years who had recovered from COVID-19. The CDR3 loop is CATYREPNTEAFF. Written as DNA, the CDR3 is TGTGCCACATACCGGGAACCGAACACTGAAGCTTTCTTT.